This TCR beta chain originates from a study of Ad26.COV2.S vaccination and SARS-CoV-2 variants. Treatment described: around 19 received Ad26.COV2.S at low or high dose, single or two shots; several received placebo; per-sample allocation not given. Day 63 after the first vaccine or placebo injection was the time point for sampling. Sequencing used immunoSEQ multiplex PCR; TCRdb keeps in-frame clones, though not all of them. The table lists some 390,000 clones, more than 85% of them singletons. As to this clone: Its antigen is not known.

Broader study findings: Researchers cautioned that TCR breadth and depth analyses may have underestimated total T cell responses.

Sequenced here: peripheral blood, sampled in a trial of Ad26.COV2.S vaccine versus placebo. The origin of this receptor is a person between 18 and 59 years old who received the Ad26.COV2.S COVID-19 vaccine or a placebo.

The CDR3 DNA is TGTGCCAGCAGCGTAGGGCCGGGACAGGATCAGCCCCAGCATTTT. It codes for CASSVGPGQDQPQHF. V is TRBV9 and J is TRBJ1-5; TRBD1 matches 8 bases. The V segment lost 0 bases and the J segment 5 bases; nucleotides outside the gene matches: 4. Looked up from germline, CDR1 is SGDLS and CDR2 is YYNGEE. The CDR3 runs 15 residues.